Following are 11 T cell receptor beta chains from one sample sequenced in a study of blood T cell repertoires in COVID-19. Here immunoSEQ multiplex PCR was the method, and the copy in TCRdb shows in-frame clones only, minus some. The profile shows about 110,000 clones, 81% of them singletons. Sequenced material: peripheral blood. Receptors originate from a man in his fifties with acute or convalescent COVID-19.

This chain links TRBV13 with TRBJ1-5, with D possibly being TRBD1 (6 bases). The CDR3 consists of 14 residues. Germline loops: CDR1 PRHDT, CDR2 FYEKMQ (reference sequence). The ends were cut back, 2 bases at V and 7 bases at J, with 12 bases in the middle. The CDR3 reads CASSLSLQGQPQHF. The CDR3 coding sequence is TGTGCCAGCAGCTTATCCCTACAGGGACAGCCCCAGCATTTT.

The chain uses TRBV2 and TRBJ1-5; TRBD1 matches at 9 bases. The CDR3 is 15 residues long. V lost 4 bases and J lost 0; bases outside the gene matches: 1. The germline CDR1 and CDR2 sequences are SNHLY and FYNNEI. As DNA, the CDR3 is TGTGCCAGCAGTGGGACAGGGGTTAGCAATCAGCCCCAGCATTTT. Its protein product is CASSGTGVSNQPQHF.

This clone came up once. This chain connects TRBV28 to TRBJ1-2, with D perhaps matching TRBD1 (6 bases). This CDR3 spans 10 amino acids. Germline-derived CDR1 and CDR2 are MDHEN and SYDVKM. Trimming pared 6 bases from V and 11 bases from J, leaving 10 bases between. The CDR3 region has the DNA TGTGCCAGCAGCCAGGGGCGATACACCTTC. It is translated as CASSQGRYTF.

The V call is TRBV30, the J call TRBJ1-2, with 7 bases identical to TRBD1. CDR3 length: 14 residues. Germline lookup yields CDR1 GTSNPN and CDR2 SVGIG (reference sequence). The ends lost 4 bases at V and 5 bases at J; junction bases unmatched: 10. As DNA, the CDR3 is TGTGCCTGGACTAAACAGGGGACTGTATATGGCTACACCTTC. Translated: CAWTKQGTVYGYTF.

This clone showed up just once. The V gene is TRBV6-5, the J gene TRBJ1-3; a possible D gene is TRBD1 (5 bases). This CDR3 spans 15 amino acids. Trimming took off 6 bases at V and 6 bases at J, with 18 bases between the two ends. Germline V gene data show CDR1 as MNHEY and CDR2 as SVGAGI. This CDR3 reads CASRTRDSLKNTIYF. CDR3 coding DNA: TGTGCCAGCAGAACTCGGGACTCCCTAAAAAACACCATATATTTT.

CDR3 nucleotides: TGTGCCAGCAGTCCATCGACAGGGGAGGTGGCAGATACGCAGTATTTT. As protein: CASSPSTGEVADTQYF. The chain links TRBV27 to TRBJ2-3; 8 bases are a match to TRBD1. Germline V lookup: CDR1 MNHEY, CDR2 SMNVEV (reference sequence). CDR3 length: 16 residues. V dropped 5 bases and J dropped 4; count of bases not matched to a gene: 11.

This chain joins TRBV7-3 and TRBJ2-1, with D possibly matching TRBD1 (6 bases). This CDR3 has 14 amino acids. Germline V lookup: CDR1 SGHTA, CDR2 FQGTGA. The V and J ends lost 9 bases and 7 bases respectively, with 19 bases between them. CDR3 bases: TGTGCCAGTTGCAGAGGACAGCCCTGTAATGAGCAGTTCTTC. Translation: CASCRGQPCNEQFF.

The chain is built from TRBV9 and TRBJ1-1, with TRBD1 as a possible D gene (6 bases). Trimming cost V 2 bases and J 0 bases, with 11 bases left between them. The germline CDR1 and CDR2 sequences are SGDLS and YYNGEE. This CDR3 is built from 15 residues. The CDR3 is CASSVSTGLNTEAFF. In nucleotides, the CDR3 is TGTGCCAGCAGCGTTAGTACAGGGCTGAACACTGAAGCTTTCTTT. The full variable domain, completed using reference TRBV9 and TRBJ1-1, is DSGVTQTPKHLITATGQRVTLRCSPRSGDLSVYWYQQSLDQGLQFLIQYYNGEERAKGNILERFSAQQFPDLHSELNLSSLELGDSALYFCASSVSTGLNTEAFFGQGTRLTVV.

This chain uses TRBV28 with TRBJ2-6; 9 bases are shared with TRBD1. This CDR3 comprises 17 residues. The V gene's germline CDR1 is MDHEN and CDR2 SYDVKM. V trimming: 0 bases; J trimming: 3 bases; junction bases outside the gene matches: 3. CDR3 protein: CASSLWHRGLGANVLTF. The CDR3 DNA sequence: TGTGCCAGCAGTTTATGGCACAGGGGGCTTGGGGCCAACGTCCTGACTTTC.

This rearrangement joins TRBV5-4 to TRBJ2-2, with D possibly TRBD1 on 6 matching bases. The germline gives CDR1 SGHNT, CDR2 YYREEE (reference sequence). The V end lost 8 bases, the J end lost 0 bases, and 11 bases lay between the germline ends. This CDR3 contains 14 residues. CDR3 amino acids: CARGDIANTGELFF. The CDR3 region has the DNA TGTGCCAGGGGGGACATAGCGAACACCGGGGAGCTGTTTTTT.

The rearrangement joins TRBV4-1 to TRBJ2-1; D is perhaps TRBD2 (5 bases). With 1 base removed from V and 2 bases from J, the gap between germline ends came to 12 bases. Germline V lookup: CDR1 MGHRA, CDR2 YSYEKL. The CDR3 spans 16 residues. The CDR3 DNA follows: TGCGCCAGCAGCCAAGCCTACGGACTTACCTACAATGAGCAGTTCTTC. This codes for CASSQAYGLTYNEQFF.